This T cell receptor beta chain originates from a study of T cell responses to AZD1222 COVID-19 vaccine. TCRdb keeps only in-frame clones here, not all; method: immunoSEQ multiplex PCR. Altogether about 140,000 clones are present, 80% to 95% being singletons, with the ten largest covering 3.6%. With regard to this clone: No antigen is known for it.

Whole-study findings and limits: CD4 TCRs linked to vaccination spanned spike, dominating at 160-218 and 743-854. The sample set comprised mostly white British donors with more females, and clonal diversity was possibly underestimated. Reports indicate that nearly half of spike-specific TCRs are directed at unmutated variant regions.

V lost 5 bases and J 4 bases, leaving 11 bases between the germline ends. This CDR3 is 13 amino acids long. This material consisted of peripheral blood, taken 28 days after the second AZD1222 dose. This sequence joins TRBV12-3 or TRBV12-4 and TRBJ1-2; TRBD1 might be the D (6 bases). The sequence derives from an adult who received the AZD1222 COVID-19 vaccine. As DNA, the CDR3 is TGTGCCAGCAGTCCGGACAGAACCTATGGCTACACCTTC. It is translated as CASSPDRTYGYTF.